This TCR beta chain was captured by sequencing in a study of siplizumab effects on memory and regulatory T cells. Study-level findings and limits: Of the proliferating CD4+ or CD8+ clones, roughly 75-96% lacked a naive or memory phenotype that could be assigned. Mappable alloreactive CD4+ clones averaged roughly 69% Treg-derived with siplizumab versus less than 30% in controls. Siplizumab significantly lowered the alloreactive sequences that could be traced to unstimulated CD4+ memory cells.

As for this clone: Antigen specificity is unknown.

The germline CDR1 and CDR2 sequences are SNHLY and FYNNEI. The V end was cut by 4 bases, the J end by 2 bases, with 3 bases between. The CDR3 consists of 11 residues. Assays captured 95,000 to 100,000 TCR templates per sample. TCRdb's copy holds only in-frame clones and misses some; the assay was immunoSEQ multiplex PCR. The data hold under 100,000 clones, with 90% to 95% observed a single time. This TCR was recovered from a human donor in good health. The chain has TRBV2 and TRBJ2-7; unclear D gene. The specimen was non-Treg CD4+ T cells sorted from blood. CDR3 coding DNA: TGTGCCAGCAGTGGGCCCTACGAGCAGTACTTC. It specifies CASSGPYEQYF.